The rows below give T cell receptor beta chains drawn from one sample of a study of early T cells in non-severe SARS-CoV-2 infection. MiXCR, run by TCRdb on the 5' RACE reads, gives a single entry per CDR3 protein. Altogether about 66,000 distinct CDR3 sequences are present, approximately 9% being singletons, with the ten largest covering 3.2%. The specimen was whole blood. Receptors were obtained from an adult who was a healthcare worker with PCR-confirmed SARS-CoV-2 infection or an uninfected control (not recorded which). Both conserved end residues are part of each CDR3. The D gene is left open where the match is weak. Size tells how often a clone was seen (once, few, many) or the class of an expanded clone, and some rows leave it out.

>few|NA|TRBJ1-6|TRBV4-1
TGCGCCAGCAGCCAGGGGGTCGGCGGGAATTCACCCCTCCACTTT
CASSQGVGGNSPLHF
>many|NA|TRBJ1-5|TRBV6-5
TGTGCCAGCAGTACAAACTCAGGGTTCCAGCCCCAGCATTTT
CASSTNSGFQPQHF
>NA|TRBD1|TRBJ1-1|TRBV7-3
TGTGCCAGCAGCTTCGGACAGGACACTGAAGTTTTCTTT
CASSFGQDTEVFF
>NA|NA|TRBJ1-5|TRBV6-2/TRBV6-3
TGTGCCAGCAGTTGGCAGGGTAATAACGGCAATCAGCCCCAGCATTTT
CASSWQGNNGNQPQHF
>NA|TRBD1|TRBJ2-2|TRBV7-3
TGTGCCAGCAGCTTCATGACAGGGGCCACCGGGGAGCTGTTTTTT
CASSFMTGATGELFF
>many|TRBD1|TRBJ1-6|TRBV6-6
TGTGCCAGCAGGGACAGGATGGAGTCACCCCTCCACTTT
CASRDRMESPLHF
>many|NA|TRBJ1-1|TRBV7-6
TGTGCCAGCAGCTTAGCCACAGGGAACACTGAAGCTTTCTTT
CASSLATGNTEAFF
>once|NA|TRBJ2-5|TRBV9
TGTGCCAGCAGCGTCAAAGGATACCAAGAGACCCAGTACTTC
CASSVKGYQETQYF
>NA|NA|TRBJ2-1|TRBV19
TGTGCCAGTAGGTACGGAGCGGGCCGATACAATGAGCAGTTCTTC
CASRYGAGRYNEQFF
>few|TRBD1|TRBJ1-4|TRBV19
TGTGCCAGTAGACGATCCGGGACAGGGGATGAAAAACTGTTTTTT
CASRRSGTGDEKLFF
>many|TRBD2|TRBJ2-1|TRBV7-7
TGTGCCAGCAGCCCCGGGACTAGCGGGAGGATTTACAATGAGCAGTTCTTC
CASSPGTSGRIYNEQFF
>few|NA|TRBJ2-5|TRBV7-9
TGTGCCAGCAGCACCTTCGGGGGTTTTCAAGAGACCCAGTACTTC
CASSTFGGFQETQYF
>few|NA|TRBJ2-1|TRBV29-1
TGCAGCGCCGAGGGGAGCGGATATAGCTCCTACAATGAGCAGTTCTTC
CSAEGSGYSSYNEQFF
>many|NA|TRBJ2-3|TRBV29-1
TGCAGCGTTGAAGGTGATCGGGGGCCCACAGATACGCAGTATTTT
CSVEGDRGPTDTQYF
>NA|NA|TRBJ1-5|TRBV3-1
TGTGCCAGCAGCCAAGATGCGCGAAGCAATCAGCCCCAGCATTTT
CASSQDARSNQPQHF
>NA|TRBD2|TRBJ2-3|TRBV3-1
TGTGCCAGCAGCCCTGGACTAGCGGGGTCTCGAGATACGCAGTATTTT
CASSPGLAGSRDTQYF
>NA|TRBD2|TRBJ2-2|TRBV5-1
TGCGCCAGCAGCTTGGGGCTAGCGGGAGACGGCACCGGGGAGCTGTTTTTT
CASSLGLAGDGTGELFF
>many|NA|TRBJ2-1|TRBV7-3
TGTGCCAGCAGCTCCACCACGTCCGATGGAGGCAATGAGCAGTTCTTC
CASSSTTSDGGNEQFF
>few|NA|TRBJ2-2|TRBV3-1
TGTGCCAGCAGCCCACTCGGGAACACCGGGGAGCTGTTTTTT
CASSPLGNTGELFF
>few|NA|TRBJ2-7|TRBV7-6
TGTGCCAGCAGCCACGACCAAATCGGGACTGGATCCTACGAGCAGTACTTC
CASSHDQIGTGSYEQYF
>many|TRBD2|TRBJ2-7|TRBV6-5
TGTGCCAGCAGCCGCGGGACTAGGGGTTCCTACGAGCAGTACTTC
CASSRGTRGSYEQYF
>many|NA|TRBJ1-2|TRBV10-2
TGCGCCAGCAGTGAATTCAAGGACGGAGGTGGCTACACCTTC
CASSEFKDGGGYTF
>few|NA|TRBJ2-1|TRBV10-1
TGCGCCAGCAGTGAGTATCCTGTAACGGCAGGACACAATGAGCAGTTCTTC
CASSEYPVTAGHNEQFF